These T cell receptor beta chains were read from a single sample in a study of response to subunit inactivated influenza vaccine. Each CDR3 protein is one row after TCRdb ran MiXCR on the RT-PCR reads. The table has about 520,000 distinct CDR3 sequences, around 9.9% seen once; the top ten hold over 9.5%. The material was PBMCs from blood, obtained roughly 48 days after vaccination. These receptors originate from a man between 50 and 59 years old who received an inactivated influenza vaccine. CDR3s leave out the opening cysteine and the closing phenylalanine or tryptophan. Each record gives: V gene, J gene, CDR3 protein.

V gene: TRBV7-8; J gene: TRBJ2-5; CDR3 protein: ASSLSRVSPRGTQY
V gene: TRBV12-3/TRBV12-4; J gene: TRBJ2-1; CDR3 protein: ASSWTSGSLNEQF
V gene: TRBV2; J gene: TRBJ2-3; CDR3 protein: ASLNDAGTDTQY
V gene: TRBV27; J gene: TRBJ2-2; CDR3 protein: ASSLGSFLLAGNTGELF
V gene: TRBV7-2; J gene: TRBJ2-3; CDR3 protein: ASSQGWGSSTDTQY
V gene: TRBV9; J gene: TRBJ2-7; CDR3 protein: ASSVSPSGGTYEQY
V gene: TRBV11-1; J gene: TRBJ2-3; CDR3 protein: ASSLFPTQGVIADTQY
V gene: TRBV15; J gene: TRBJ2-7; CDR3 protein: ATSRSQGSDEQY
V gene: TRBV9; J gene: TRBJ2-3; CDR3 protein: ASSPVLAGVADTQY
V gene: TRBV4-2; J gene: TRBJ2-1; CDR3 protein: ASSQPLGDEQF
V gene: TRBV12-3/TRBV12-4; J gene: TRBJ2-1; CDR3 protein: ASSPETGVNEQF
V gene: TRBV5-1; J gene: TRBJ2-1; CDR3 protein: ASSLIGYNEQF
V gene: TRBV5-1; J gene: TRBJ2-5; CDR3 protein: ASSFTSGREYQETQY
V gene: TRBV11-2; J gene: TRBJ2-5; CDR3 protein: ASSLGGPSGKTQY
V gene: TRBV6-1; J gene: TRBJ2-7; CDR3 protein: ASSVVLSGQGSYEQY
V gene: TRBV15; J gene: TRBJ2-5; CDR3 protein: ATSRDQGARETQY
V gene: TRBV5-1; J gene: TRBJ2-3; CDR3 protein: ASSRVTGTSTDTQY
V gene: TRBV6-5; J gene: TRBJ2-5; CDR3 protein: ASSYSGPQETQY
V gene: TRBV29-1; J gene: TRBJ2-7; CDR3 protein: SVERGREVY
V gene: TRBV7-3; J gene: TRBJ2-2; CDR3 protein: ASSRTGTNTGELF
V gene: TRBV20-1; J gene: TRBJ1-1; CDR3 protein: SASDGVLVKTF
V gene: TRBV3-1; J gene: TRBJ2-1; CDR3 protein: ASSQDQDSWQF
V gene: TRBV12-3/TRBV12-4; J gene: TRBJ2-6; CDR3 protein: ASSPGGGFSGANVLT
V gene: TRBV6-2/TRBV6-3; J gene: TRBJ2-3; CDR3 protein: ASSNNLMAGAKVDTQY
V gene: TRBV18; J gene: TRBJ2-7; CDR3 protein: ASSPKGVSYEQY
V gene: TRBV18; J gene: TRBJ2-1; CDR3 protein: ASSRQYNEQF
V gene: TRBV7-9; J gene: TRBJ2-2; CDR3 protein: ASSFLMGQNTGELF
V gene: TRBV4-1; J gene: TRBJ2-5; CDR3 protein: ASSQEWTSGGTETQY
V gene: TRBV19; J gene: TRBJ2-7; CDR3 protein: ATRRTSGSYEQY
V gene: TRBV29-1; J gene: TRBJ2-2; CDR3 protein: SARSGANTGELF
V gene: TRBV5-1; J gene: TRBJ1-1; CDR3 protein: ASSLEQGVEAF
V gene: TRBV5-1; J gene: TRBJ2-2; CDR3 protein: ASSFAGTVNTGELF
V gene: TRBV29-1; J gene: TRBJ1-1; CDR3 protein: SVEAGAITEAF
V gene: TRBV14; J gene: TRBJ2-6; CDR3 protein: ASSQGRDTLISGANVLT
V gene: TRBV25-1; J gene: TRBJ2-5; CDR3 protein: ASSEEVGREGQETQY
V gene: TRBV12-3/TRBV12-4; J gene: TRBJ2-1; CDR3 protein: ASSSGTGPPF
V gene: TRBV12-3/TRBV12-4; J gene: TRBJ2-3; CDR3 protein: ASSTSGGADTQY
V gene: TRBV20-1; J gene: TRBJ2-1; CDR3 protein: SARGGSNNEQF
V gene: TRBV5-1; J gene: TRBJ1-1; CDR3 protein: ASSFREMNTEAF
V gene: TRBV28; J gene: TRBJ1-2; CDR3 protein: ASSLGTELYGYT
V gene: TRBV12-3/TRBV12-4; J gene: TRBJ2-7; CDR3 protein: ASSFPRLAGVYEQY
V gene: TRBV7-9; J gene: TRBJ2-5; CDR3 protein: ASSEEGGVVLETQY
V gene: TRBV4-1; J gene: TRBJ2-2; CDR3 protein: ASRHGRGLLNTGELF
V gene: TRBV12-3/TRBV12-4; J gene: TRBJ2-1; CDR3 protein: ASRPSGGYEQF
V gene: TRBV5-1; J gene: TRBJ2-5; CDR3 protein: ASSLQGSETQY
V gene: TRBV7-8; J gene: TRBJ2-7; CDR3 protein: ASSLRIRNEQY